Shown below are 27 T cell receptor beta chains from a single sample sequenced in a study of T cell changes during pregnancy in multiple sclerosis. Profiled with immunoSEQ multiplex PCR; TCRdb holds only in-frame clones, not every one. The profile shows roughly 76,000 clones, roughly 91% of them singletons. The starting material was CD4+ T cells from peripheral blood mononuclear cells, obtained after pregnancy. The source is a female donor with multiple sclerosis, enrolled in a pregnancy study.

This rearrangement joins TRBV19 to TRBJ2-2; 7 nucleotides match TRBD2. Germline CDR1 is LNHDA and CDR2 is SQIVND (reference sequence). V shed 5 bases, J shed 5 bases, and the junction held 8 bases outside the gene matches. This CDR3 region has 15 residues. The CDR3 protein is CASSSSPGGTGELFF. As DNA, the CDR3 is TGTGCCAGTAGTTCGTCCCCGGGGGGAACCGGGGAGCTGTTTTTT.

There are a few counts of this clone. The chain carries TRBV19 and TRBJ2-2; 7 nucleotides line up with TRBD2. This CDR3 region has 14 residues. V shed 7 bases, J shed 4 bases, and the junction held 6 bases outside the gene matches. CDR1 and CDR2 (germline): LNHDA, SQIVND (reference sequence). CDR3 residues: CASTEGGFTGELFF. CDR3 in DNA: TGTGCCAGTACAGAGGGAGGGTTCACCGGGGAGCTGTTTTTT. The full variable domain, rest sourced from reference TRBV19 and TRBJ2-2, is DGGITQSPKYLFRKEGQNVTLSCEQNLNHDAMYWYRQDPGQGLRLIYYSQIVNDFQKGDIAEGYSVSREKKESFPLTVTSAQKNPTAFYLCASTEGGFTGELFFGEGSRLTVL.

The genes are TRBV28 and TRBJ1-5; 12 bases are a match to TRBD1. V lost 6 bases and J lost 7; bases outside the gene matches: 10. This CDR3 is built from 16 residues. Germline assignment: CDR1 MDHEN and CDR2 SYDVKM. The CDR3 coding sequence is TGTGCCAGCAGACCCGGGACAGGGGGCATCGGGCAGCCCCAGCATTTT. Translating gives CASRPGTGGIGQPQHF.

The chain combines TRBV28 with TRBJ2-2, with 9 nucleotides matching TRBD2. J gave up 3 bases and V 6 bases, and 8 bases lay outside the gene matches. This CDR3 is 16 amino acids long. From germline, CDR1 is MDHEN and CDR2 SYDVKM. CDR3 in amino acids: CASRGSGSWDTGELFF. CDR3 DNA sequence: TGTGCCAGCAGGGGTAGCGGGAGTTGGGACACCGGGGAGCTGTTTTTT. Full variable domain (rest looked up from reference TRBV28 and TRBJ2-2): DVKVTQSSRYLVKRTGEKVFLECVQDMDHENMFWYRQDPGLGLRLIYFSYDVKMKEKGDIPEGYSVSREKKERFSLILESASTNQTSMYLCASRGSGSWDTGELFFGEGSRLTVL.

The chain employs TRBV5-1 and TRBJ2-2; the match to TRBD1 covers 8 bases. Germline V gives CDR1 SGHRS, CDR2 YFSETQ. The V segment lost 4 bases and the J segment 5 bases; nucleotides outside the gene matches: 7. The CDR3 is 15 residues long. The CDR3: CASSPRQGTTGELFF. Written as DNA, the CDR3 is TGCGCCAGCAGCCCCAGACAGGGGACAACCGGGGAGCTGTTTTTT.

V and J are TRBV27 and TRBJ2-1, with 7 bases matching TRBD2. Germline V gene sequence: CDR1 MNHEY, CDR2 SMNVEV (reference sequence). V lost 5 bases, J lost 1 base, and 8 bases stayed unmatched. The CDR3 contains 16 residues. The CDR3 coding sequence is TGTGCCAGCAGTCCCCTGCTAGCGGCGTCCTACAATGAGCAGTTCTTC. This codes for CASSPLLAASYNEQFF.

The chain carries TRBV7-9 and TRBJ2-3; 7 bases fit TRBD1. The germline CDR1 and CDR2 sequences are SEHNR and FQNEAQ (reference sequence). J gave up 3 bases and V 6 bases, and 12 bases lay outside the gene matches. The CDR3 loop spans 16 amino acids. The CDR3: CASSRQGQGVTDTQYF. For the CDR3, the DNA is TGTGCCAGCAGTCGACAGGGTCAGGGAGTGACAGATACGCAGTATTTT.

CDR3 amino acids: CASRELNTEAFF. The CDR3 region has the DNA TGTGCCAGCAGGGAGTTGAACACTGAAGCTTTCTTT. The gene calls are TRBV6-1 and TRBJ1-1; no firm D call. Trimming removed 6 bases from V and 0 bases from J, with 5 bases in between. This CDR3 has 12 residues. Looked up from germline, CDR1 is MNHNS and CDR2 is SASEGT.

The chain employs TRBV18 and TRBJ1-3, with 9 bases that match TRBD1. The V and J ends lost 6 bases and 1 base, in that order; junction bases with no gene match: 7. CDR3 length equals 16 residues. Germline V gives CDR1 KGHSH, CDR2 LQKENI. The CDR3 protein is CASSRGQGNSGNTIYF. CDR3 DNA: TGTGCCAGCTCGCGCGGACAGGGGAATTCTGGAAACACCATATATTTT.

The count of this clone is one. The genes are TRBV6-1 and TRBJ1-5; D call uncertain. Trimming removed 4 bases from V and 5 bases from J, with 9 bases in between. Germline CDR1 MNHNS, CDR2 SASEGT. The CDR3 is made up of 13 amino acids. For the CDR3, the DNA is TGTGCCAGCAGTGTCGTGGAGGATCAGCCCCAGCATTTT. Protein: CASSVVEDQPQHF.

V gene TRBV19 combines with J gene TRBJ2-2; D might be TRBD1 (6 bases). The V end was cut by 3 bases, the J end by 3 bases, with 14 bases between. The CDR3 sequence is 16 residues long. Germline V gives CDR1 LNHDA, CDR2 SQIVND (reference sequence). The CDR3 nucleotides are TGTGCCAGTAGTATCAACAGGGCCCCCGACACCGGGGAGCTGTTTTTT. Protein sequence: CASSINRAPDTGELFF.

J is TRBJ1-6 and V is TRBV19; D perhaps matches TRBD1 (5 bases). The CDR3 runs to 13 residues. CDR1 LNHDA and CDR2 SQIVND come from the germline V gene (reference sequence). V lost 0 bases and J lost 10, with 7 bases in between. The CDR3 loop is CASSIEQESPLHF. The DNA of the CDR3 is TGTGCCAGTAGTATAGAACAGGAATCACCCCTCCACTTT.

In DNA form, the CDR3 reads TGTGCCTGGAGTGGTGCGGGACTAACGACCCAGTACTTC. Translation: CAWSGAGLTTQYF. This sequence joins TRBV30 and TRBJ2-5, with 7 nucleotides matching TRBD2. The CDR3 length is 13 residues. The J segment lost 7 bases and the V segment lost 1 base, leaving 6 bases of the junction unmatched. Germline assignment: CDR1 GTSNPN and CDR2 SVGIG (reference sequence).

The chain joins TRBV7-3 to TRBJ2-3, with D maybe TRBD2 (6 bases). The CDR3 runs to 14 residues. V dropped 5 bases and J dropped 6 bases, with 15 bases sitting between them. Germline-derived CDR1 and CDR2 are SGHTA and FQGTGA. CDR3 in DNA: TGTGCCAGCAGCCTCGGGACTCCCGGGGATACGCAGTATTTT. Translating it yields CASSLGTPGDTQYF.

In its sample, this clone was seen once. V and J are TRBV6-5 and TRBJ1-2; 7 bases match TRBD1. V lost 1 base to trimming and J lost 6 bases; unmatched junction nucleotides: 11. Per the germline V gene, CDR1 is MNHEY and CDR2 is SVGAGI. The CDR3 covers 16 residues. The CDR3 DNA is TGTGCCAGCAGTTACTTTCCCGGAGGGGGCGGAGATGGCTACACCTTC. Translation: CASSYFPGGGGDGYTF.

A single count supports this clone. The chain couples TRBV7-2 to TRBJ1-2; a weak D match, TRBD1 (6 bases). V was shortened by 6 bases and J by 7 bases, with 21 bases between the two germline ends. CDR3 length: 15 amino acids. Germline loops: CDR1 SGHTA, CDR2 FQGNSA. CDR3 sequence reads: CASSLEVPGVSGYTF. DNA for the CDR3: TGTGCCAGCAGTCTAGAGGTGCCAGGGGTGAGTGGCTACACCTTC.

The chain combines TRBV6-1 with TRBJ2-2, with TRBD1 identical over 7 bases. Losses at the gene ends were 6 bases for V and 6 bases for J; bases not matched to a gene: 1. The CDR3 spans 12 residues. Looked up from germline, CDR1 is MNHNS and CDR2 is SASEGT. The CDR3: CASRTGSGELFF. As DNA, the CDR3 is TGTGCCAGCAGGACAGGGTCCGGGGAGCTGTTTTTT.

The chain has TRBV13 and TRBJ2-1; 10 bases fit TRBD2. V dropped 2 bases and J dropped 7; count of bases not matched to a gene: 5. The germline V gene has CDR1 PRHDT and CDR2 FYEKMQ (reference sequence). The CDR3 loop spans 15 amino acids. Here the CDR3 reads CASSLRTSGQNEQFF. The DNA for the CDR3 is TGTGCCAGCAGCTTAAGGACTAGCGGACAGAATGAGCAGTTCTTC. The full variable domain, in which reference TRBV13 and TRBJ2-1 provide the parts outside the CDR3, is AAGVIQSPRHLIKEKRETATLKCYPIPRHDTVYWYQQGPGQDPQFLISFYEKMQSDKGSIPDRFSAQQFSDYHSELNMSSLELGDSALYFCASSLRTSGQNEQFFGPGTRLTVL.

The chain links TRBV5-1 to TRBJ2-7; D might be TRBD1 (6 bases). CDR1 is SGHRS, CDR2 YFSETQ, per germline. V lost 3 bases, J lost 0 bases, and 10 bases lay in between. CDR3 length: 14 amino acids. This chain's CDR3 is CASSWTAISYEQYF. The CDR3 DNA sequence: TGCGCCAGCAGCTGGACAGCCATCTCCTACGAGCAGTACTTC. Looking up the rest from reference TRBV5-1 and TRBJ2-7 gives the full variable domain: KAGVTQTPRYLIKTRGQQVTLSCSPISGHRSVSWYQQTPGQGLQFLFEYFSETQRNKGNFPGRFSGRQFSNSRSEMNVSTLELGDSALYLCASSWTAISYEQYFGPGTRLTVT.

This clone was found a few times. V usage is TRBV27 and J usage is TRBJ1-1; the match to TRBD1 covers 9 bases. J lost 8 bases, V lost 4 bases, and 14 bases had no gene match. The germline CDR1 and CDR2 sequences are MNHEY and SMNVEV (reference sequence). There are 16 residues in the CDR3. The CDR3 spells CASSSPGVFGTGEAFF. The CDR3 bases are TGTGCCAGCAGTTCCCCCGGTGTCTTCGGGACAGGGGAAGCTTTCTTT.

This rearrangement joins TRBV7-3 to TRBJ2-2, with 8 bases aligning to TRBD1. The CDR3 is 15 residues long. The V segment lost 4 bases and the J segment 4 bases; nucleotides outside the gene matches: 5. Germline V lookup: CDR1 SGHTA, CDR2 FQGTGA. CDR3 coding DNA: TGTGCCAGCAGCTCAGGACAGGGCCGCACCGGGGAGCTGTTTTTT. As protein: CASSSGQGRTGELFF.

This sequence joins TRBV5-8 and TRBJ2-3; D may be TRBD2 (6 bases). This CDR3 has 14 residues. The V end lost 7 bases, the J end lost 7 bases, and 19 bases lay between the germline ends. Germline V gene data show CDR1 as SGHTS and CDR2 as YDEGEE. The CDR3 nucleotides read TGTGCCAGCGCCGCAGGGACTGTTTTGTATACGCAGTATTTT. Amino acid sequence: CASAAGTVLYTQYF.

This clone was seen a few times. The genes are TRBV9 and TRBJ1-2; TRBD1 is a possible D gene (5 bases). Germline CDR1 is SGDLS and CDR2 is YYNGEE. V lost 0 bases, J lost 3 bases, and 9 bases lay in between. CDR3 size: 14 residues. CDR3 residues: CASSVDPRDYGYTF. CDR3 DNA: TGTGCCAGCAGCGTAGATCCCAGGGACTATGGCTACACCTTC.

V usage is TRBV7-9 and J usage is TRBJ1-4, with D hard to call. This CDR3 has 17 amino acids. V shed 0 bases and J shed 0 bases, with 11 bases lying between them. Germline CDR1 is SEHNR and CDR2 is FQNEAQ (reference sequence). Here the CDR3 DNA reads TGTGCCAGCAGCTTAGCCCTCAGTCAGGCAACTAATGAAAAACTGTTTTTT. This gives the protein CASSLALSQATNEKLFF.

The chain has TRBV28 and TRBJ1-2; TRBD1 aligns across 7 bases. Per the germline V gene, CDR1 is MDHEN and CDR2 is SYDVKM. Trimming removed 8 bases from V and 5 bases from J; junction bases left unmatched: 2. CDR3 length equals 11 residues. CDR3 protein: CASGTEYGYTF. The CDR3 DNA is TGTGCCAGCGGGACAGAGTATGGCTACACCTTC.

The chain joins TRBV30 to TRBJ1-6; D is perhaps TRBD1 (5 bases). The germline CDR1 and CDR2 sequences are GTSNPN and SVGIG (reference sequence). Trimming shortened V by 2 bases and J by 7 bases, and 15 bases separated the two germline ends. CDR3 length: 15 residues. CDR3 DNA: TGTGCCTGGAGTCCGCCTACCGGGGGGAATTCACCCCTCCACTTT. This translates into CAWSPPTGGNSPLHF.

The chain links TRBV9 to TRBJ2-5; TRBD1 matches at 10 bases. The CDR3 is 17 amino acids. Germline V gene data show CDR1 as SGDLS and CDR2 as YYNGEE. The ends lost 1 base at V and 4 bases at J; junction bases unmatched: 10. The CDR3 DNA follows: TGTGCCAGCAGCGTATCAGAGGGACAGGGGTTCGGAGAGACCCAGTACTTC. This gives the protein CASSVSEGQGFGETQYF.